This T cell receptor beta chain emerged from a study of control samples from healthy donors and cancer patients. V was cut by 5 bases and J by 2 bases, with 9 bases left in between. The CDR3 consists of 13 residues. The germline V gene has CDR1 KGHSH and CDR2 LQKENI. Using immunoSEQ multiplex PCR, the repertoire was profiled, and TCRdb retains in-frame clones only, with some absent. The sample has tens of thousands of clones; approximately 90% are singletons. The gene calls are TRBV18 and TRBJ1-2; a possible D gene is TRBD1 (5 bases). The source material was blood. The receptor was derived from a woman in her forties or fifties in good health. The CDR3 here is CASSFDRNYGYTF. Written as DNA, the CDR3 is TGTGCCAGCTCATTTGACAGAAACTATGGCTACACCTTC.